This record concerns one T cell receptor beta chain sequence. Its antigen is still unknown. Assay used: immunoSEQ multiplex PCR; TCRdb lists only in-frame clones, some missing. The sample shows around 63,000 clones, less than 96% of them seen only once. This record comes from a study of cytomegalovirus exposure and HLA in healthy donors. Study-wide context: The 95 to 150 validation repertoires used the same platform as the roughly 670 first-cohort repertoires, a later analysis reported. Points from the study as a whole: Some public TCRs appeared in many individuals, while most sequences were rare. First-cohort TCR clusters were later found to tend to co-occur in the 120 or so validation repertoires. Reported performance of the classifier showed diagnosis of cytomegalovirus status with high specificity and sensitivity.

After removal of 4 bases from V and 0 bases from J, the junction contained 3 bases not matched to a gene. This CDR3 region has 15 residues. Germline V gene sequence: CDR1 LGHNA, CDR2 YNFKEQ. This chain uses TRBV4-2 with TRBJ2-3; 8 bases map to TRBD2. The sequencing input was PBMCs. This TCR derives from a woman between 18 and 29 years old in good health and CMV-seronegative. The CDR3 here is CASSRASGSTDTQYF. CDR3 DNA: TGTGCCAGCAGCCGGGCTAGCGGGAGCACAGATACGCAGTATTTT.